The 9 T cell receptor beta chains in this list originate from one sample, sequenced in a study of cytomegalovirus exposure and HLA in healthy donors. PCR amplification relied on 60 Vbeta primers (plus 13 Jbeta primers). Profiling relied on immunoSEQ multiplex PCR, and the TCRdb table lists in-frame clones only, not all of them. The table shows 180,000 or so clones, with around three quarters occurring only once. Material: PBMCs. The receptors shown here come from a woman aged 50 to 60 in good health and CMV-seronegative.

The V gene is TRBV28, the J gene TRBJ1-2; no clear D gene. The CDR3 has 13 residues. V shed 4 bases and J shed 0 bases, with 6 bases lying between them. The germline CDR1 and CDR2 sequences are MDHEN and SYDVKM. Written as DNA, the CDR3 is TGTGCCAGCAGTTATCGAGCTAACTATGGCTACACCTTC. Amino acids: CASSYRANYGYTF.

The chain uses TRBV30 and TRBJ1-3; the D gene is possibly TRBD1 (6 bases). V dropped 4 bases and J dropped 3 bases, with 13 bases sitting between them. The CDR3 consists of 14 residues. Germline V gives CDR1 GTSNPN, CDR2 SVGIG (reference sequence). CDR3 amino acids: CAWMRGGGGNTIYF. Written as DNA, the CDR3 is TGTGCCTGGATGCGGGGGGGCGGTGGAAACACCATATATTTT. Based on the CDR3 plus reference TRBV30 and TRBJ1-3, the full variable domain is SQTIHQWPATLVQPVGSPLSLECTVEGTSNPNLYWYRQAAGRGLQLLFYSVGIGQISSEVPQNLSASRPQDRQFILSSKKLLLSDSGFYLCAWMRGGGGNTIYFGEGSWLTVV.

The chain's CDR3 is CASTPGTGPMNTEAFF. As DNA, the CDR3 is TGTGCCAGCACCCCCGGGACAGGGCCTATGAACACTGAAGCTTTCTTT. This rearrangement joins TRBV11-2 to TRBJ1-1, with 9 bases identical to TRBD1. CDR1 SGHAT and CDR2 FQNNGV come from the germline V gene. The CDR3 has 16 amino acids. The J segment lost 0 bases and the V segment lost 7 bases, leaving 9 bases of the junction unmatched.

The V call is TRBV28, the J call TRBJ2-2, with TRBD2 matching 7 bases. Germline lookup yields CDR1 MDHEN and CDR2 SYDVKM. The CDR3 has 15 amino acids. After removal of 4 bases from V and 4 bases from J, the junction contained 6 bases not matched to a gene. The CDR3 region has the DNA TGTGCCAGCAGTTCGGCGCGGGAGCCCACCGGGGAGCTGTTTTTT. It yields the protein CASSSAREPTGELFF.

The V gene is TRBV5-1, the J gene TRBJ2-1; TRBD1 aligns across 7 bases. Per the germline V gene, CDR1 is SGHRS and CDR2 is YFSETQ. V shed 6 bases and J 1 base; nucleotides not matched to a gene: 10. The CDR3 runs 16 residues. This chain's CDR3 is CASTPGAGGSYNEQFF. The CDR3 nucleotides are TGCGCCAGCACCCCCGGAGCAGGGGGATCCTACAATGAGCAGTTCTTC.

The chain joins TRBV10-3 to TRBJ1-2; D not resolved. The CDR3 runs to 12 residues. V was cut by 4 bases and J by 4 bases, with 7 bases left in between. Germline V gives CDR1 ENHRY, CDR2 SYGVKD. CDR3 coding DNA: TGTGCCATCAGTGGACAATCCTATGGCTACACCTTC. Translating gives CAISGQSYGYTF.

This clone has more than one count but fewer than ten. The V gene is TRBV12-5, the J gene TRBJ1-1; 9 bases line up with TRBD1. CDR3 length: 14 residues. Trimming took 5 bases from V and 8 from J; bases not matched to a gene: 9. From germline, CDR1 is LGHNT and CDR2 FRNRAP. The CDR3 sequence is CASGNTGGSREAFF. The DNA of the CDR3 is TGTGCTAGTGGTAATACAGGGGGCTCCCGGGAAGCTTTCTTT.

This rearrangement joins TRBV16 to TRBJ1-2, with 7 bases that match TRBD1. CDR3 length: 16 amino acids. J was trimmed by 3 bases and V by 5 bases; bases with no gene match: 12. Germline assignment: CDR1 KGHSY and CDR2 FQNENV. Here the CDR3 DNA reads TGTGCCAGCAGCAATACGACAGGGCGGAATGACTATGGCTACACCTTC. It specifies CASSNTTGRNDYGYTF.

This clone was observed a single time. The rearrangement uses TRBV2 and TRBJ2-7; a possible D gene is TRBD1 (6 bases). Germline V gene data show CDR1 as SNHLY and CDR2 as FYNNEI. The V and J ends lost 5 bases and 12 bases respectively, with 23 bases between them. CDR3 size: 14 residues. CDR3 sequence (DNA): TGTGCCAGCAGTCTACAGGGTTCTTACGGGGTGGGGTACTTC. It is translated as CASSLQGSYGVGYF.